A single T cell receptor beta chain is shown here with its context. Its target is unknown. Each TRB cDNA library was prepared by 5' RACE (with UMI labels). Reprocessing the 5' RACE reads, TCRdb reports a single entry for every CDR3 protein and omits DNA. The table gives about 150,000 distinct CDR3 sequences; the top ten clones make up approximately 0.51% of it. The data originate from a study of CXCR3-negative and CXCR3-positive naive CD8 T cells. Study results and limitations: TRB CDR3 hydrophobicity was greater in CXCR3-positive naive cells than in CXCR3-negative naive cells. For naive cells, CXCR3-negative and CXCR3-positive subsets had similar TRBV-TRBJ usage; for memory cells, usage differed.

The CDR3 runs 13 residues. Germline loops: CDR1 LGHDT, CDR2 YNNKEL (reference sequence). Sequenced input: naive CXCR3+ CD8+ T cells from blood. The subset denotes: CD45RO-CCR7+CD27+CD95- naive CD8+ T cells expressing CXCR3 (TNR3+). The rearrangement uses TRBV3-1 and TRBJ1-2; checking the TCRdb D call of TRBD1 is not possible without DNA. The sequence was collected from a human donor in good health. Some clones in this sample may be carry-over from other donors' samples. This CDR3 is CASSPRDRDGYTF.